This T cell receptor beta chain was captured by sequencing in a study of T cells in localized non-small cell lung cancer. The protocol was immunoSEQ multiplex PCR, while the TCRdb copy is restricted to in-frame clones and leaves out a portion. The table includes fewer than 13,000 clones, 60% to 75% detected once. The length of the CDR3 is 12 residues. CDR1 and CDR2 (germline): LNHDA, SQIVND (reference sequence). V trimming: 5 bases; J trimming: 5 bases; junction bases outside the gene matches: 3. The V call is TRBV19, the J call TRBJ2-7, with 7 bases aligning to TRBD1. This clonotype was sampled from a male donor aged 60 or older with stage I lung adenocarcinoma. The starting material was peripheral blood, obtained before any cancer treatment. CDR3 bases: TGTGCCAGTAGTCCACAGGGGCACGAGCAGTACTTC. It translates to CASSPQGHEQYF.